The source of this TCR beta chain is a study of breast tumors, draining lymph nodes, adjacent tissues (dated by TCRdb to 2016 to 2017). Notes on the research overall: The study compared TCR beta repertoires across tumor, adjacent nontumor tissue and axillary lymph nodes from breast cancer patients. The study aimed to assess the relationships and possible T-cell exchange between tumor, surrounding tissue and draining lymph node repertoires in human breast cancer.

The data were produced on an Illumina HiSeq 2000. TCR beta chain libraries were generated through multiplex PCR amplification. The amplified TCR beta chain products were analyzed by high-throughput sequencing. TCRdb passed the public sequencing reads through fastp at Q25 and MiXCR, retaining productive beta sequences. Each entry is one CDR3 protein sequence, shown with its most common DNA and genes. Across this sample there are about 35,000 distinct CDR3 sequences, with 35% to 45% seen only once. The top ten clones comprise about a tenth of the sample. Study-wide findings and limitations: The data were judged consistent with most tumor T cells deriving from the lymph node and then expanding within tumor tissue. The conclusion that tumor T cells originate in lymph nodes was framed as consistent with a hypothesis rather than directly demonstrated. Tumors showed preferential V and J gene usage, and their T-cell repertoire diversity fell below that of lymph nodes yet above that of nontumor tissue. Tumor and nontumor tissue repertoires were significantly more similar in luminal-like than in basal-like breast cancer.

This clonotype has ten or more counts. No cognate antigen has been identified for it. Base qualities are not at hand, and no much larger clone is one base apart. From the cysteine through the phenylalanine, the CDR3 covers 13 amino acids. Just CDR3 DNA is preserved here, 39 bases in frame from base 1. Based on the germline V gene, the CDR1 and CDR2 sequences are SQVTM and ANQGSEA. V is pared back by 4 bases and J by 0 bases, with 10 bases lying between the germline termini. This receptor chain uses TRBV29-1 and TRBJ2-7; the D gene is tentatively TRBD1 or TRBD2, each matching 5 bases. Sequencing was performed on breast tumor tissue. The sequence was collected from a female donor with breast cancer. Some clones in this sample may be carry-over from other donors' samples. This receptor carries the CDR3 CSVGGPSSYEQYF. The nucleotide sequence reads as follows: TGCAGCGTTGGGGGACCGAGCTCCTACGAGCAGTACTTC.